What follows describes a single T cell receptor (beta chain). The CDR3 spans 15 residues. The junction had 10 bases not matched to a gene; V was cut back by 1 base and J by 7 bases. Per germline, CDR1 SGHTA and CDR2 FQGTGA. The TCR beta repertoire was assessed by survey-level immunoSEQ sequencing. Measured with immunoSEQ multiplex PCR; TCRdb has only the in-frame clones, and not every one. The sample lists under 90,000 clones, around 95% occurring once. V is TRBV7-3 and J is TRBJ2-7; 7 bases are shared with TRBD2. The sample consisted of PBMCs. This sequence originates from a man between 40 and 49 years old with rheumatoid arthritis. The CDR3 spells CASSLNAGVPGEQYF. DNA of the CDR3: TGTGCCAGCAGCTTAAACGCGGGAGTCCCGGGGGAGCAGTACTTC.